This T cell receptor (beta chain) emerged from a study of T cell repertoires in cytomegalovirus infection. Looking at the study overall: Public TCR beta signatures were indicative of both CMV infection and a matching HLA type.

Study results and limitations: Ex vivo responses were dominated by HLA-C-restricted CMV-specific TCR beta clonotypes. Pooled public TCR beta family frequency picked out CMV carriers with the relevant HLA.

TCRdb recomputed calls from the reads with MiXCR, one row per CDR3 protein. The table lists roughly 630,000 distinct CDR3 sequences, approximately 24% of them singletons. Germline CDR1 reads SGHVS; CDR2 reads FQNEAQ. The length of the CDR3 is 15 residues. The ends were cut back, 4 bases at V and 10 bases at J, with 22 bases in the middle. This clonotype was counted many times. Its antigen is undetermined. The J gene is TRBJ1-2, the V gene TRBV7-8; tentatively, D is TRBD1 (5 bases). The clonotype originates from a human donor in good health (CMV status not recorded). Some clones in this sample may be carry-over from other donors' samples. Sequencing was carried out using CD8+ T cells from PBMCs. The CDR3 DNA reads as TGTGCCAGCAGCTGGGAGGACGGGGCTAGTGGACCCTACACCTTC. It yields the protein CASSWEDGASGPYTF. The full variable domain, its missing parts supplied by reference TRBV7-8 and TRBJ1-2, is GAGVSQSPRYKVAKRGQDVALRCDPISGHVSLFWYQQALGQGPEFLTYFQNEAQLDKSGLPSDRFFAERPEGSVSTLKIQRTQQEDSAVYLCASSWEDGASGPYTFGSGTRLTVV.